Listed below are T cell receptor beta chains from one sample, sequenced in a study of cytomegalovirus exposure and HLA in healthy donors. Assay used: immunoSEQ multiplex PCR; TCRdb lists only in-frame clones, some missing. This repertoire shows around 120,000 clones, over 65% found once; its top ten account for more than 3%. Sequencing was performed on PBMCs. All receptors come from a man aged 25 to 40 in good health and CMV-seronegative. Both conserved end residues are part of each CDR3. D genes are given only for firm matches. Some rows have no size entry. The others give once, few or many, or a class for an expanded clone.

>TRBV19|TRBJ2-7|TRBD1|once|15
CASGTQGARGYEQYF
TGTGCCAGTGGAACACAGGGGGCTCGAGGGTACGAGCAGTACTTC
>TRBV7-2|TRBJ1-1|.|.|13
CASSLGGETEAFF
TGTGCCAGCAGCTTAGGGGGAGAAACTGAAGCTTTCTTT
>TRBV28|TRBJ1-5|TRBD1|.|14
CASAGTGGSQSQHF
TGTGCCAGCGCCGGGACAGGGGGCAGTCAGTCCCAGCATTTT
>TRBV5-5|TRBJ2-7|TRBD1|.|16
CASSLTGTGSSYEQYF
TGTGCCAGCAGCCTAACCGGGACAGGGAGCTCCTACGAGCAGTACTTC
>TRBV29-1|TRBJ2-5|.|.|12
CSAEAPAGTQYF
TGCAGCGCCGAGGCGCCCGCGGGGACCCAGTACTTC
>TRBV6-1|TRBJ2-2|TRBD1|.|13
CASKTGGTGELFF
TGTGCCAGCAAGACAGGGGGCACCGGGGAGCTGTTTTTT
>TRBV11-1|TRBJ2-7|TRBD1|.|14
CASTLTGVSYEQYF
TGTGCCAGCACCTTGACAGGGGTGTCCTACGAGCAGTACTTC
>TRBV18|TRBJ1-4|.|.|15
CASSLAGGPSEKLFF
TGTGCCAGCTCACTAGCCGGGGGGCCGTCTGAAAAACTGTTTTTT
>TRBV28|TRBJ2-5|.|few|12
CASSSRGETQYF
TGTGCCAGCAGTTCTCGGGGAGAGACCCAGTACTTC
>TRBV5-4|TRBJ1-2|TRBD1|few|14
CASSPPQGADGYTF
TGTGCCAGCAGCCCACCCCAGGGGGCGGATGGCTACACCTTC
>TRBV28|TRBJ2-7|.|.|16
CASSLSGALAVKEQYF
TGTGCCAGCAGTTTATCCGGTGCCCTAGCAGTTAAGGAGCAGTACTTC
>TRBV5-1|TRBJ2-7|.|.|13
CASSRTGHDEQYF
TGCGCCAGCAGCCGGACGGGACACGACGAGCAGTACTTC
>TRBV5-1|TRBJ1-3|TRBD1|.|15
CASTPTGSGGNTIYF
TGCGCCAGCACCCCGACAGGGTCGGGCGGAAACACCATATATTTT
>TRBV27|TRBJ2-7|.|.|13
CASRLRGSYEQYF
TGTGCCAGCAGACTTCGAGGGTCCTACGAGCAGTACTTC
>TRBV10-1|TRBJ1-1|.|.|12
CASSAGGTEAFF
TGCGCCAGCAGTGCGGGGGGCACTGAAGCTTTCTTT
>TRBV27|TRBJ2-3|TRBD2|.|15
CASSLTSGSTDTQYF
TGTGCCAGCAGTTTAACTAGCGGGAGTACAGATACGCAGTATTTT
>TRBV5-1|TRBJ1-6|TRBD1|.|13
CASSLNRGWALHF
TGCGCCAGCAGCTTGAACAGGGGCTGGGCCCTCCACTTT
>TRBV5-4|TRBJ1-1|.|.|15
CASSSTTGPATEAFF
TGTGCCAGCAGCTCTACGACAGGTCCCGCTACTGAAGCTTTCTTT
>TRBV19|TRBJ1-1|.|.|14
CASSIGGNDGEAFF
TGTGCCAGTAGTATTGGAGGGAACGACGGTGAAGCTTTCTTT
>TRBV18|TRBJ2-1|.|few|14
CASSPSLGYNEQFF
TGTGCCAGCTCACCTTCACTCGGCTACAATGAGCAGTTCTTC
>TRBV28|TRBJ2-2|.|.|14
CASIPTGTIGELFF
TGTGCCAGCATCCCCACGGGAACTATAGGGGAGCTGTTTTTT
>TRBV5-1|TRBJ1-1|TRBD1|.|16
CASSFLTGGPNTEAFF
TGCGCCAGCAGCTTCCTGACAGGGGGCCCGAACACTGAAGCTTTCTTT
>TRBV28|TRBJ1-2|.|few|12
CASSLPISGYTF
TGTGCCAGCAGTCTTCCGATCAGTGGCTACACCTTC
>TRBV4-1|TRBJ2-1|TRBD2|.|17
CASSQLAGGSSYNEQFF
TGCGCCAGCAGCCAACTAGCGGGAGGCTCCTCCTACAATGAGCAGTTCTTC
>TRBV30|TRBJ2-5|.|.|13
CAWSVLGHGTQYF
TGTGCCTGGAGTGTACTGGGCCACGGGACCCAGTACTTC
>TRBV7-6|TRBJ1-5|.|few|20
CASSLATGFLGGGSNQPQHF
TGTGCCAGCAGCTTGGCGACGGGATTCCTTGGCGGTGGGAGCAATCAGCCCCAGCATTTT
>TRBV9|TRBJ1-3|.|once|15
CASSVVGHSGNTIYF
TGTGCCAGCAGCGTAGTCGGACACTCTGGAAACACCATATATTTT
>TRBV6-5|TRBJ1-3|.|.|15
CASSWSESSGNTIYF
TGTGCCAGCAGTTGGTCGGAGTCCTCTGGAAACACCATATATTTT
>TRBV6-5|TRBJ1-2|.|.|13
CASSSDGNYGYTF
TGTGCCAGCAGCTCTGACGGGAACTATGGCTACACCTTC
>TRBV11-2|TRBJ1-5|TRBD1|.|15
CASSLGTGNRQPQHF
TGTGCCAGCAGCTTAGGGACAGGGAATCGTCAGCCCCAGCATTTT
>TRBV30|TRBJ1-1|.|.|11
CAWSSMPEAFF
TGTGCCTGGAGTAGCATGCCTGAAGCTTTCTTT
>TRBV7-2|TRBJ2-7|.|.|14
CASRLEGRSYEQYF
TGTGCCAGCAGACTGGAGGGTCGGTCCTACGAGCAGTACTTC
>TRBV11-2|TRBJ2-3|.|.|18
CASSPYPRDIPSTDTQYF
TGTGCCAGCAGCCCCTACCCCCGGGACATACCTAGCACAGATACGCAGTATTTT
>TRBV4-3|TRBJ1-2|TRBD1|.|18
CASSQARDRAVPNYGYTF
TGCGCCAGCAGCCAAGCCCGGGACAGGGCGGTACCTAACTATGGCTACACCTTC
>TRBV9|TRBJ2-7|TRBD1|.|15
CASSGAGTELYEQYF
TGTGCCAGCAGCGGGGCCGGGACAGAGCTCTACGAGCAGTACTTC
>TRBV30|TRBJ1-5|.|.|15
CAWSVSGQNSQPQHF
TGTGCCTGGAGTGTAAGTGGGCAAAACAGTCAGCCCCAGCATTTT
>TRBV11-2|TRBJ2-7|.|.|13
CASSKLGVYEQYF
TGTGCCAGCAGCAAGCTAGGTGTATACGAGCAGTACTTC
>TRBV6-4|TRBJ2-1|TRBD2|once|19
CASSDSALLASGTYNEQFF
TGTGCCAGCAGTGACTCTGCTCTCCTTGCTAGCGGGACATACAATGAGCAGTTCTTC
>TRBV5-1|TRBJ2-2|.|.|14
CASSSGTYPGELFF
TGCGCCAGCAGCTCCGGGACTTACCCCGGGGAGCTGTTTTTT
>TRBV10-2|TRBJ1-4|.|.|14
CASSESATNEKLFF
TGCGCCAGCAGTGAGTCCGCAACTAATGAAAAACTGTTTTTT
>TRBV7-8|TRBJ1-5|TRBD1|.|18
CASSSGGQGRDLGQPQHF
TGTGCCAGCAGCTCTGGGGGACAGGGTAGAGATTTGGGTCAGCCCCAGCATTTT
>TRBV28|TRBJ2-5|TRBD1|.|14
CASSPQGNVETQYF
TGTGCCAGCAGTCCACAGGGGAACGTAGAGACCCAGTACTTC
>TRBV19|TRBJ2-1|TRBD2|.|16
CASSIPSGSPYNEQFF
TGTGCCAGTAGTATACCTAGCGGGAGTCCCTACAATGAGCAGTTCTTC
>TRBV25-1|TRBJ1-6|.|once|14
CASSERRDNSPLHF
TGTGCCAGCAGTGAAAGGAGGGATAATTCACCCCTCCACTTT
>TRBV6-5|TRBJ1-6|TRBD1|once|16
CASSYRGTGSNSPLHF
TGTGCCAGCAGTTACAGGGGGACAGGATCTAATTCACCCCTCCACTTT
>TRBV5-1|TRBJ1-1|TRBD1|.|16
CASSPDRGRPSTEAFF
TGCGCCAGTAGTCCGGACAGGGGGCGGCCCAGCACTGAAGCTTTCTTT
>TRBV18|TRBJ1-2|.|.|15
CASSPPKGANYGYTF
TGTGCCAGCTCACCACCGAAGGGAGCTAACTATGGCTACACCTTC
>TRBV10-1|TRBJ2-1|TRBD2|.|12
CASSESTRGKFF
TGCGCCAGCAGTGAGTCGACGCGGGGGAAGTTCTTC
>TRBV5-4|TRBJ2-4|TRBD2|.|15
CASSPGLAVKNIQYF
TGTGCCAGCAGTCCGGGACTAGCGGTCAAAAACATTCAGTACTTC